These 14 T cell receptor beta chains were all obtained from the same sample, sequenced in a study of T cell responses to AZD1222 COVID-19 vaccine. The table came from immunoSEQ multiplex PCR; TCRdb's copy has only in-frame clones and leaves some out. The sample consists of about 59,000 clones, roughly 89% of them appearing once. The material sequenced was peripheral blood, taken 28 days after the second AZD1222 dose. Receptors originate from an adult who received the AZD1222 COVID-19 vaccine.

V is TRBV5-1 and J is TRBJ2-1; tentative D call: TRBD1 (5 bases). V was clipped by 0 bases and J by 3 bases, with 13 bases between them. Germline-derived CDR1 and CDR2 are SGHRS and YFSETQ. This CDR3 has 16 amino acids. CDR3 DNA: TGCGCCAGCAGCTTGGGCCGGTGGGGCTACTACAATGAGCAGTTCTTC. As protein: CASSLGRWGYYNEQFF.

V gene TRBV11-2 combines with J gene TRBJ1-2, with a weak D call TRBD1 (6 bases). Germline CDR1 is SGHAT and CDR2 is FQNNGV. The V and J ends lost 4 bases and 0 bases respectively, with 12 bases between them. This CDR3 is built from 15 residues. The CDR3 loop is CASSSPRTANYGYTF. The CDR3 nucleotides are TGTGCCAGCAGCTCACCTAGGACAGCTAACTATGGCTACACCTTC.

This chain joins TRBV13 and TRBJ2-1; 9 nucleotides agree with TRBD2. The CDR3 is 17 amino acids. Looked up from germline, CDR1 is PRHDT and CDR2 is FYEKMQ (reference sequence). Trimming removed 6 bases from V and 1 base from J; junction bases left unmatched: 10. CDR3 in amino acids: CASSRSREGRSYNEQFF. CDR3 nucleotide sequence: TGTGCCAGCAGTAGGTCGCGGGAGGGAAGGTCCTACAATGAGCAGTTCTTC.

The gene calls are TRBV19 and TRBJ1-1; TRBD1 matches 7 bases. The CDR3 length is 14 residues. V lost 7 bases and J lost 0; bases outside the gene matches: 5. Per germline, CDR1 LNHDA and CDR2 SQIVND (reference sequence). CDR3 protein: CASTLGQLNTEAFF. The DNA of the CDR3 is TGTGCCAGTACCTTGGGACAGCTGAACACTGAAGCTTTCTTT.

Written as DNA, the CDR3 is TGTGCCAGCAGCTTAGTCCCCAATTCACCCCTCCACTTT. This sequence encodes CASSLVPNSPLHF. The gene calls are TRBV7-2 and TRBJ1-6, with D unclear. Germline V CDR1 and CDR2: SGHTA, FQGNSA. The CDR3 consists of 13 residues. V lost 1 base, J lost 7 bases, and 5 bases lay in between.

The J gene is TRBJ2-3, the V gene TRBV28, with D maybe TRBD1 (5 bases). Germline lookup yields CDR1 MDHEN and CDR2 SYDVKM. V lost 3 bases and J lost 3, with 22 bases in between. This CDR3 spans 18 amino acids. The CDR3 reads CASSFPPLRGHATDTQYF. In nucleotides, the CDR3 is TGTGCCAGCAGTTTTCCCCCCCTTAGGGGCCACGCTACAGATACGCAGTATTTT.

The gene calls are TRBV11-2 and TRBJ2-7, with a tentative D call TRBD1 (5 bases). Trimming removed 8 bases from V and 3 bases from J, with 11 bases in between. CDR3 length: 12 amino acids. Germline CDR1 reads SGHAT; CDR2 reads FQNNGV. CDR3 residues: CASGRVSYEQYF. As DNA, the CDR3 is TGTGCCAGCGGCAGGGTAAGCTACGAGCAGTACTTC.

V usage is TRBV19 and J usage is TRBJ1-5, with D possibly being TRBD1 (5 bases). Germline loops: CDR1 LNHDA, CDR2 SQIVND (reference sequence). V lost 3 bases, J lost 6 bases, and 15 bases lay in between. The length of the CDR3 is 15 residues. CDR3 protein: CASSMMGRVGQPQHF. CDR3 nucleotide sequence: TGTGCCAGTAGTATGATGGGCAGGGTGGGTCAGCCCCAGCATTTT.

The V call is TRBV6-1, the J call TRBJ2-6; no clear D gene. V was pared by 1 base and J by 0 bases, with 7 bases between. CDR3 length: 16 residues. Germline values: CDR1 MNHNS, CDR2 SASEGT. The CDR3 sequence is CASSEVGNSGANVLTF. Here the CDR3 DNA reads TGTGCCAGCAGTGAAGTTGGGAACTCTGGGGCCAACGTCCTGACTTTC.

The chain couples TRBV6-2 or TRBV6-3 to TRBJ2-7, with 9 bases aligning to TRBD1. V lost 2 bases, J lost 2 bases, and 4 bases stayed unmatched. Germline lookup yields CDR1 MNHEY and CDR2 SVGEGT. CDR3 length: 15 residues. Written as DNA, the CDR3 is TGTGCCAGCAGTTACCCCCGGGACAGGGCCTACGAGCAGTACTTC. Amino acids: CASSYPRDRAYEQYF.

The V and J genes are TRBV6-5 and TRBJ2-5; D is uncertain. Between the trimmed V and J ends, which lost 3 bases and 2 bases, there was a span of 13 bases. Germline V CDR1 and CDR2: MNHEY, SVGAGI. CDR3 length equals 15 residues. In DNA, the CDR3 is TGTGCCAGCAGTTATTGGGCCCGGCCTCAAGAGACCCAGTACTTC. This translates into CASSYWARPQETQYF.

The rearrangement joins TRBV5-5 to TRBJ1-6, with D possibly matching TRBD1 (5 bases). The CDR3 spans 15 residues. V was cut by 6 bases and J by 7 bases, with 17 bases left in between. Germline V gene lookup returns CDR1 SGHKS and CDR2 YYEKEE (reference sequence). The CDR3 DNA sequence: TGTGCCAGCAAGCGGATTGGGGCAGGAAATTCACCCCTCCACTTT. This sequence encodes CASKRIGAGNSPLHF.

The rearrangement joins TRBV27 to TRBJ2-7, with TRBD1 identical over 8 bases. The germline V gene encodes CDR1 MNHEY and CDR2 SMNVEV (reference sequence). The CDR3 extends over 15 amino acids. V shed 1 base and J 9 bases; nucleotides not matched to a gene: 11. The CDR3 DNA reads TGTGCCAGCAGTTTATTTAGACAGGGGCCCGCCGGGCAGTACTTC. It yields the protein CASSLFRQGPAGQYF.

The CDR3 DNA is TGTGCCAGCAGTCTTCGACAGGGGGGACCCTACGAGCAGTACTTC. The encoded protein is CASSLRQGGPYEQYF. The chain combines TRBV6-5 with TRBJ2-7; 9 bases are shared with TRBD1. There are 15 residues in the CDR3. Trimming at V came to 5 bases and at J to 2 bases, leaving 7 bases not matched to a gene. Germline assignment: CDR1 MNHEY and CDR2 SVGAGI.